The rows below give T cell receptor beta chains drawn from one sample of a study of blood T cell repertoires in COVID-19. Sequencing was performed with immunoSEQ multiplex PCR; in TCRdb, only in-frame clones are kept and a portion is missing. The table records 250,000 or so clones, about 80% of them present only once. The sample comprised PBMCs or T cells enriched from blood (not recorded which). Every receptor here comes from a man aged 55 to 69 who had recovered from COVID-19. Each CDR3 is given with its conserved first and last residue. D genes are given only for firm matches. Clone size, where shown, is once, few, many, or a class for clones that have expanded.

d_gene	abundance	v_gene	j_gene	CDR3aa	CDR3nt
.	.	TRBV5-4	TRBJ1-2	CASSIDSAGYTF	TGTGCCAGCAGTATTGACAGCGCTGGCTACACCTTC
.	.	TRBV30	TRBJ1-4	CAWSSTAGNEKLFF	TGTGCCTGGAGCTCAACGGCAGGGAACGAAAAACTGTTTTTT
TRBD1	many	TRBV19	TRBJ1-5	CASSQGAGAVSQPQHF	TGTGCCAGTAGTCAGGGGGCAGGGGCGGTTAGTCAGCCCCAGCATTTT
.	.	TRBV19	TRBJ2-5	CASSIAGEWETQYF	TGTGCCAGTAGTATCGCAGGGGAATGGGAGACCCAGTACTTC
.	.	TRBV29-1	TRBJ1-1	CSVEETGGTEAFF	TGCAGCGTTGAAGAGACAGGTGGGACTGAAGCTTTCTTT
.	.	TRBV5-8	TRBJ2-1	CASSLERRGGSYNEQFF	TGTGCCAGCAGCTTGGAGCGTAGGGGGGGATCCTACAATGAGCAGTTCTTC
TRBD2	.	TRBV7-2	TRBJ2-7	CASNYGLGGIYEQYF	TGTGCCAGCAACTATGGACTAGGAGGGATTTACGAGCAGTACTTC
TRBD2	.	TRBV24-1	TRBJ2-1	CATSDLPSGDYNEQFF	TGTGCCACCAGTGATTTGCCTAGCGGAGACTACAATGAGCAGTTCTTC
.	.	TRBV15	TRBJ1-6	CATSREGAYSYNSPLHF	TGTGCCACCAGCAGGGAAGGGGCCTACTCCTATAATTCACCCCTCCACTTT
TRBD1	.	TRBV7-9	TRBJ2-3	CASSNPGQGSDTQYF	TGTGCCAGCAGCAACCCGGGACAGGGTTCAGATACGCAGTATTTT
.	.	TRBV9	TRBJ2-1	CASSVEGQSYNEQFF	TGTGCCAGCAGCGTAGAAGGACAGTCCTACAATGAGCAGTTCTTC
.	few	TRBV6-1	TRBJ1-6	CASSGGGNSPLHF	TGTGCCAGTTCGGGGGGCGGGAATTCACCCCTCCACTTT
.	.	TRBV12-3/TRBV12-4	TRBJ1-3	CASSPSGNTIYF	TGTGCCAGCAGCCCGAGTGGAAACACCATATATTTT
TRBD2	.	TRBV18	TRBJ2-7	CASSRDYYEQYF	TGTGCCAGCTCACGGGACTACTACGAGCAGTACTTC
.	.	TRBV3-1/TRBV3-2	TRBJ1-2	CASSQVDGYTF	TGTGCCAGCAGCCAAGTAGATGGCTACACCTTC
TRBD2	.	TRBV10-1	TRBJ2-6	CASSNTSGGASGANVLTF	TGCGCCAGCAGTAACACTAGCGGGGGGGCCTCAGGGGCCAACGTCCTGACTTTC
.	.	TRBV7-7	TRBJ2-2	CASSLDREGTGELFF	TGTGCTAGCAGCCTGGACAGGGAGGGCACCGGGGAGCTGTTTTTT
.	.	TRBV23-1	TRBJ2-2	CASPSADFGQGPNTGELFF	TGCGCCAGCCCTTCGGCCGATTTTGGGCAGGGCCCGAACACCGGGGAGCTGTTTTTT
.	.	TRBV24-1	TRBJ1-5	CATSDSLADNQPQHF	TGTGCCACCAGTGATTCCTTAGCGGACAATCAGCCCCAGCATTTT
TRBD1	.	TRBV7-9	TRBJ1-6	CASSLGTGGSPLHF	TGTGCCAGCAGCCTAGGGACAGGGGGTTCCCCCCTCCACTTT
TRBD1	.	TRBV9	TRBJ1-2	CASSSGQGGYTF	TGTGCCAGCAGCTCGGGACAGGGTGGCTACACCTTC
.	.	TRBV30	TRBJ1-2	CACNLQALFYGYTF	TGTGCCTGTAATCTACAGGCCCTTTTCTATGGCTACACCTTC
.	.	TRBV6-5	TRBJ2-3	CASSYSAGQADTQYF	TGTGCCAGCAGTTACTCGGCAGGGCAGGCAGATACGCAGTATTTT
.	once	TRBV12-5	TRBJ2-2	CASGTTTGELFF	TGTGCTAGTGGTACTACGACCGGGGAGCTGTTTTTT
.	.	TRBV5-1	TRBJ1-2	CASSLIEQSGYTF	TGCGCCAGCAGCTTGATAGAACAGTCTGGCTACACCTTC
TRBD1	.	TRBV24-1	TRBJ2-7	CATSVGCGTGVYEQYF	TGTGCCACCAGTGTTGGTTGCGGGACAGGGGTCTACGAGCAGTACTTC
TRBD2	.	TRBV2	TRBJ2-7	CASTSGLAGGLSYEQYF	TGTGCCAGCACCTCCGGCCTGGCGGGGGGGCTCTCCTACGAGCAGTACTTC
TRBD1	.	TRBV5-8	TRBJ1-5	CASSLGAGGLNSNQPQHF	TGTGCCAGCAGCTTGGGGGCAGGGGGTCTAAATAGCAATCAGCCCCAGCATTTT
.	.	TRBV7-6	TRBJ2-3	CASSLVGGWTDTQYF	TGTGCCAGCAGCTTAGTTGGAGGGTGGACAGATACGCAGTATTTT
.	.	TRBV9	TRBJ1-2	CASSVVAGIGYTF	TGTGCCAGCAGCGTAGTGGCAGGGATCGGCTACACCTTC
TRBD2	.	TRBV6-2/TRBV6-3	TRBJ2-7	CASIPAGGTGSYEQYF	TGTGCCAGCATCCCAGCGGGGGGGACAGGTTCCTACGAGCAGTACTTC
.	few	TRBV3-1/TRBV3-2	TRBJ1-2	CASSQEGGGALGYGYTF	TGTGCCAGCAGCCAAGAAGGCGGGGGGGCGCTGGGCTATGGCTACACCTTC
.	.	TRBV6-5	TRBJ1-6	CASSYGTLGNSPLHF	TGTGCCAGCAGTTACGGGACACTGGGTAATTCACCCCTCCACTTT
TRBD1	.	TRBV11-3	TRBJ1-2	CASSTGQGDGYTF	TGTGCCAGCAGCACGGGACAGGGAGATGGCTACACCTTC
TRBD1	.	TRBV14	TRBJ1-3	CASSQVSLRGAYGSGNTIYF	TGTGCCAGCAGCCAAGTGTCCCTCAGGGGGGCTTACGGTTCTGGAAACACCATATATTTT
.	.	TRBV6-5	TRBJ1-1	CANGWWWNNTEAFF	TGTGCCAACGGGTGGTGGTGGAATAACACTGAAGCTTTCTTT
TRBD1	.	TRBV19	TRBJ2-5	CASSSGDRGKRETQYF	TGTGCCAGTAGTTCCGGGGACAGGGGAAAGCGAGAGACCCAGTACTTC
.	once	TRBV12-3/TRBV12-4	TRBJ1-2	CASTPPGADGYTF	TGTGCCAGCACCCCCCCAGGGGCGGATGGCTACACCTTC
.	.	TRBV4-1	TRBJ1-5	CASSQEGHPADGPQHF	TGCGCCAGCAGCCAAGAGGGACATCCCGCGGACGGGCCCCAGCATTTT
.	few	TRBV7-2	TRBJ1-2	CASSPGGGGRVFGYTF	TGTGCCAGCAGCCCGGGAGGGGGGGGGCGCGTTTTTGGCTACACCTTC